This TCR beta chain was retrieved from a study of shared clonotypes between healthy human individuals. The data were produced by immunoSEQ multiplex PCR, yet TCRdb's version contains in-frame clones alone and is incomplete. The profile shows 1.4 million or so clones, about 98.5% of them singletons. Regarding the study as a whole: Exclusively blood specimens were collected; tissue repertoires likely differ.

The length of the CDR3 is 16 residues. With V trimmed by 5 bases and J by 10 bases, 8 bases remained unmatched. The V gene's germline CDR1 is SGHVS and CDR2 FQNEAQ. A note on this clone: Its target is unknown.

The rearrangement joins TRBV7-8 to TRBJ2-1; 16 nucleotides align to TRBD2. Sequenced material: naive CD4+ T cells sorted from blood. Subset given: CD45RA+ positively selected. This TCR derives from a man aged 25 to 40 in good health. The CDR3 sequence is CASSLGLAGGPREQFF. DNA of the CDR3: TGTGCCAGCAGCCTGGGACTAGCGGGAGGGCCCAGGGAGCAGTTCTTC.